Listed below are T cell receptor beta chains from one sample, sequenced in a study of T cell changes during pregnancy in multiple sclerosis. Here immunoSEQ multiplex PCR was the method, and the copy in TCRdb shows in-frame clones only, minus some. This table holds just under 65,000 clones, roughly 96% found once. The sample consisted of CD8+ T cells from peripheral blood mononuclear cells, taken after pregnancy. Receptors were obtained from a female donor with multiple sclerosis, enrolled in a pregnancy study. The CDR3 runs from the conserved cysteine through the conserved F or W. D genes are given only for firm matches. Clone size, where shown, is once, few, many, or a class for clones that have expanded.

D gene	J gene	V gene	clone size	CDR3 protein	CDR3 DNA
NA	TRBJ1-4	TRBV9	NA	CASSVDDTHEKLFF	TGTGCCAGCAGCGTAGACGACACCCATGAAAAACTGTTTTTT
NA	TRBJ2-3	TRBV9	NA	CASSVRQGSTDTQYF	TGTGCCAGCAGCGTGAGGCAGGGGAGCACAGATACGCAGTATTTT
TRBD1	TRBJ1-5	TRBV19	NA	CASSTGQGGQPQHF	TGTGCCAGTAGTACCGGACAGGGAGGTCAGCCCCAGCATTTT
TRBD2	TRBJ2-1	TRBV27	NA	CASSSLRTGGLYNEQFF	TGTGCCAGCAGCAGTCTTAGGACGGGAGGGTTGTACAATGAGCAGTTCTTC
NA	TRBJ2-5	TRBV5-1	NA	CASSLAAGETQYF	TGCGCCAGCAGCTTGGCGGCAGGGGAGACCCAGTACTTC
NA	TRBJ1-2	TRBV7-9	NA	CASSPGVRYGYTF	TGTGCCAGCAGCCCAGGGGTCCGCTATGGCTACACCTTC
NA	TRBJ1-1	TRBV28	NA	CASSTPTEMNTEAFF	TGTGCCAGCAGTACTCCGACAGAGATGAACACTGAAGCTTTCTTT
TRBD2	TRBJ2-5	TRBV4-1	once	CASSFQLAGEETQYF	TGCGCCAGCAGCTTCCAACTAGCGGGAGAAGAGACCCAGTACTTC
NA	TRBJ2-7	TRBV29-1	NA	CSVEGQNEQYF	TGCAGCGTTGAAGGGCAAAACGAGCAGTACTTC
NA	TRBJ1-1	TRBV5-4	NA	CASSLWGGTEAFF	TGTGCCAGCAGCTTGTGGGGAGGCACTGAAGCTTTCTTT
TRBD2	TRBJ2-1	TRBV29-1	NA	CSVPAGEYEQFF	TGCAGCGTTCCTGCGGGAGAATATGAGCAGTTCTTC
NA	TRBJ1-1	TRBV27	NA	CASSPSSRQGHRNTEAFF	TGTGCCAGCAGTCCCTCTTCGAGGCAGGGACATAGGAACACTGAAGCTTTCTTT
NA	TRBJ2-1	TRBV28	NA	CASSGAGAHGYNEQFF	TGTGCCAGCAGTGGGGCGGGGGCCCACGGCTACAATGAGCAGTTCTTC
NA	TRBJ2-1	TRBV19	NA	CASSLGSIEQFF	TGTGCCAGTAGTCTGGGGAGTATTGAGCAGTTCTTC
NA	TRBJ2-1	TRBV11-2	NA	CASSLDGRDRGNEQFF	TGTGCCAGCAGCTTAGATGGGCGGGATCGTGGCAATGAGCAGTTCTTC
NA	TRBJ1-1	TRBV27	once	CASSLGGVSTEAFF	TGTGCCAGCAGTTTAGGGGGCGTAAGCACTGAAGCTTTCTTT
TRBD1	TRBJ2-1	TRBV29-1	NA	CSVQGMKQFF	TGCAGCGTACAGGGGATGAAGCAGTTCTTC
TRBD2	TRBJ2-3	TRBV9	NA	CASSMGGADTQYF	TGTGCCAGCAGCATGGGAGGGGCAGATACGCAGTATTTT
TRBD1	TRBJ1-5	TRBV10-3	NA	CAISETTGDNQPQHF	TGTGCCATCAGTGAGACGACAGGGGATAATCAGCCCCAGCATTTT
NA	TRBJ1-5	TRBV4-1	NA	CASSPRVGRNQPQHF	TGCGCCAGCAGCCCCAGGGTCGGAAGGAATCAGCCCCAGCATTTT
NA	TRBJ1-5	TRBV19	NA	CASSRGGQPQHF	TGTGCCAGTAGTAGAGGAGGTCAGCCCCAGCATTTT
TRBD1	TRBJ2-7	TRBV19	NA	CASSIVQGGPYEQYF	TGTGCCAGTAGTATAGTACAGGGGGGACCCTACGAGCAGTACTTC
TRBD1	TRBJ2-7	TRBV5-1	NA	CASRTGTGSYEQYF	TGCGCCAGCAGAACCGGGACAGGAAGCTACGAGCAGTACTTC
TRBD1	TRBJ1-2	TRBV5-4	once	CASSLGRQGGGYTF	TGTGCCAGCAGCTTAGGTCGACAGGGTGGAGGCTACACCTTC
NA	TRBJ1-2	TRBV5-4	NA	CASSLGGGYTF	TGTGCCAGCAGCTTGGGCGGGGGCTACACCTTC
NA	TRBJ2-1	TRBV4-1	NA	CASSQHKLLTNEQFF	TGCGCCAGCAGCCAACATAAACTTCTCACCAATGAGCAGTTCTTC
NA	TRBJ2-2	TRBV9	NA	CASSVGWGGGQAGEVSGELFF	TGTGCCAGCAGCGTAGGGTGGGGGGGCGGCCAGGCAGGAGAAGTGTCCGGGGAGCTGTTTTTT
TRBD2	TRBJ2-7	TRBV27	NA	CASSLSSGRADYEQYF	TGTGCCAGCAGTTTAAGTAGCGGGAGGGCTGACTACGAGCAGTACTTC
NA	TRBJ1-5	TRBV27	NA	CASSLGPLMPQHF	TGTGCCAGCAGTTTAGGGCCCTTAATGCCCCAGCATTTT
TRBD2	TRBJ2-1	TRBV7-9	NA	CASSPASGASYNEQFF	TGTGCCAGCAGTCCAGCTAGCGGGGCCTCCTACAATGAGCAGTTCTTC
TRBD2	TRBJ2-1	TRBV27	once	CASRLAGGLNEQFF	TGTGCCAGTCGACTAGCGGGAGGCCTCAATGAGCAGTTCTTC
NA	TRBJ1-2	TRBV4-2	NA	CASSQGGQSTPRGYTF	TGTGCCAGCAGCCAAGGAGGACAGTCCACCCCCCGCGGCTACACCTTC
TRBD1	TRBJ2-7	TRBV30	NA	CAWAGTGSGEQYF	TGTGCCTGGGCCGGGACAGGGTCCGGGGAGCAGTACTTC
TRBD2	TRBJ2-1	TRBV19	NA	CASSYGGRAYNEQFF	TGTGCCAGTAGTTATGGCGGGAGAGCCTACAATGAGCAGTTCTTC
NA	TRBJ1-4	TRBV2	NA	CASRQNEKLFF	TGTGCCAGCAGACAGAATGAAAAACTGTTTTTT
TRBD1	TRBJ1-1	TRBV27	NA	CASSLQGVNTEAFF	TGTGCCAGCAGTTTACAGGGGGTAAACACTGAAGCTTTCTTT
NA	TRBJ2-1	TRBV7-9	NA	CASSLADGRLYNEQFF	TGTGCCAGCAGCTTAGCGGACGGGAGACTCTACAATGAGCAGTTCTTC
NA	TRBJ1-5	TRBV28	NA	CASSLSPQRAPQHF	TGTGCCAGCAGTTTATCCCCACAGCGGGCGCCCCAGCATTTT
TRBD1	TRBJ2-3	TRBV10-3	NA	CAISESRDRAFGDTQYF	TGTGCCATCAGTGAGTCAAGGGACAGGGCTTTCGGAGATACGCAGTATTTT
NA	TRBJ1-2	TRBV7-8	NA	CASSPPTDYYGYTF	TGTGCCAGCAGCCCCCCGACTGATTACTATGGCTACACCTTC
NA	TRBJ2-3	TRBV28	NA	CASSLAGSTDTQYF	TGTGCCAGCAGTTTAGCGGGTAGCACAGATACGCAGTATTTT
NA	TRBJ2-5	TRBV7-2	once	CASSLSGSQETQYF	TGTGCCAGCAGCTTATCAGGGTCCCAAGAGACCCAGTACTTC
NA	TRBJ2-1	TRBV27	NA	CASSLSQGGFSEQFF	TGTGCCAGCAGTTTATCTCAGGGGGGTTTCAGTGAGCAGTTCTTC
NA	TRBJ2-1	TRBV19	NA	CASSTPYNEQFF	TGTGCCAGTAGTACCCCTTACAATGAGCAGTTCTTC
TRBD2	TRBJ2-1	TRBV7-9	NA	CASSSNSGSHEQFF	TGTGCCAGCAGCTCCAATAGCGGGAGCCATGAGCAGTTCTTC
NA	TRBJ1-2	TRBV7-3	NA	CASSQSPGRDYGYTF	TGTGCCAGCAGCCAAAGTCCGGGCAGGGACTATGGCTACACCTTC
TRBD1	TRBJ1-1	TRBV6-5	NA	CASSGQGGYGTEAFF	TGTGCCAGCTCCGGACAGGGTGGATATGGCACTGAAGCTTTCTTT
NA	TRBJ1-2	TRBV19	NA	CASSIPPGGDYGYTF	TGTGCCAGTAGTATACCGCCCGGGGGGGACTATGGCTACACCTTC
NA	TRBJ2-2	TRBV5-6	NA	CASSLSRGWDTGELFF	TGTGCCAGCAGCTTGTCCAGGGGATGGGACACCGGGGAGCTGTTTTTT
NA	TRBJ1-5	TRBV28	NA	CASVDYNQPQHF	TGTGCCAGCGTGGACTACAATCAGCCCCAGCATTTT
TRBD2	TRBJ2-5	TRBV5-1	NA	CASSFASGSLETQYF	TGCGCCAGCAGCTTCGCTAGCGGGAGCCTAGAGACCCAGTACTTC
TRBD1	TRBJ2-1	TRBV29-1	NA	CSVEMQGASNEQFF	TGCAGCGTTGAAATGCAGGGGGCGTCTAATGAGCAGTTCTTC
NA	TRBJ1-1	TRBV18	NA	CASSSTGHYTEAFF	TGTGCCAGCTCATCAACAGGACACTACACTGAAGCTTTCTTT
TRBD2	TRBJ2-3	TRBV9	NA	CASSVSGVGDTQYF	TGTGCCAGCAGCGTTAGCGGGGTGGGGGATACGCAGTATTTT
NA	TRBJ2-1	TRBV19	once	CASTPGEDYSYNEQFF	TGTGCCAGTACCCCGGGGGAGGATTACTCCTACAATGAGCAGTTCTTC